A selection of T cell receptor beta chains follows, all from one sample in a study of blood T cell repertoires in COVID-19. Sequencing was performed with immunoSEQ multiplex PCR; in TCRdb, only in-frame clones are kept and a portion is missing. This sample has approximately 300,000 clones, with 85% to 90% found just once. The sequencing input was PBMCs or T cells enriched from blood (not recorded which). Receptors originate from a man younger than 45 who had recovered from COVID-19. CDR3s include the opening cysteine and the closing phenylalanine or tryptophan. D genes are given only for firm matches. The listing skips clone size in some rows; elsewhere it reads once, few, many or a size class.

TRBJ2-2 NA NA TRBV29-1 TGCAGCGCACTTGGGTGGCAGGCCCACCGGGAGCTGTTTTTT CSALGWQAHRELFF
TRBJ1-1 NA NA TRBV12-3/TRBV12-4 TGTGCCAGCAGCCCCCGGGGGGAAGCTTTCTTT CASSPRGEAFF
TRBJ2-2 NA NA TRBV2 TGTGCCAGCAGTCAGGGCTATATCTCCGGGGAGCTGTTTTTT CASSQGYISGELFF
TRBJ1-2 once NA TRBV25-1 TGTGCCAGCAGTCAGGGCTATGGCTACACCTTC CASSQGYGYTF
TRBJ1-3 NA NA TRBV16 TGTGCCAGCAGCCAATCCACAAAAAACACCATATATTTT CASSQSTKNTIYF
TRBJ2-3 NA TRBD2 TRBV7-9 TGTGCCGTCCGGGGGGGGCCCGCAGATACGCAGTATTTT CAVRGGPADTQYF
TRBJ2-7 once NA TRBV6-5 TGTGCCAGCAGTTACGGTTACGGGGTTACCTACGAGCAGTACTTC CASSYGYGVTYEQYF
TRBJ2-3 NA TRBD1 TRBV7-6 TGTGCCAGCAGCTTAGCGCTGGGACAGGGTCTCTGGGATACGCAGTATTTT CASSLALGQGLWDTQYF
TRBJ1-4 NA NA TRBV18 TGTGCCAGCTCACCGTTGGGCTCAACTAATGAAAAACTGTTTTTT CASSPLGSTNEKLFF
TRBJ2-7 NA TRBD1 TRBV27 TGTGCCAGCAGTCCGACAGGGACCTCCTACGAGCAGTACTTC CASSPTGTSYEQYF
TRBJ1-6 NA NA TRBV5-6 TGTGCCAGCAGCTTGGAACAGTATAATTCACCCCTCCACTTT CASSLEQYNSPLHF
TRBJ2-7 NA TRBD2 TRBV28 TGTGCCAGCAGTTTAAGACTAGCGGGGTACGAGCAGTACTTC CASSLRLAGYEQYF
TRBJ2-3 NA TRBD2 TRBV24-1 TGTGCCACCAGTGATAAGGCTAGCGGGAATACGCAGTATTTT CATSDKASGNTQYF
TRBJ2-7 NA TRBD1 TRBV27 TGTGCCAGCAGTTTAGGGACAGCAACCTACGAGCAGTACTTC CASSLGTATYEQYF
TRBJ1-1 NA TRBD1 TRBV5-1 TGCGCCAGCAGCTGGACAGGGCACAACACTGAAGCTTTCTTT CASSWTGHNTEAFF
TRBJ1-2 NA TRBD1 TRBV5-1 TGCGCCAGCAGCTTGGGTCTGCGGACAGGAGCTAACTATGGCTACACCTTC CASSLGLRTGANYGYTF
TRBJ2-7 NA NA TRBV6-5 TGTGCCAGCAGTTACTCGGCGACGGACTTCTTCTACGAGCAGTACTTC CASSYSATDFFYEQYF
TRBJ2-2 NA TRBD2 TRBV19 TGTGCCAGTACCAGACTAGCGGGAGGTAGCGGGGAGCTGTTTTTT CASTRLAGGSGELFF
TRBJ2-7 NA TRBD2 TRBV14 TGTGCCAGCAGCCAAGCTAGCGGGTACTACGAGCAGTACTTC CASSQASGYYEQYF
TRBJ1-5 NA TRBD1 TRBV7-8 TGTGCCAGCAGCCGGGGACAGAGCAGCAATCAGCCCCAGCATTTT CASSRGQSSNQPQHF
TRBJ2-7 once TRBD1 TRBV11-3 TGTGCCAGCAGCCCCCGACTGGGACAGGGGTTCTCCTACGAGCAGTACTTC CASSPRLGQGFSYEQYF
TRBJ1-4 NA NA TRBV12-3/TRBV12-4 TGTGCCAGCACCCCAGAGAGAGGGGAAAAACTGTTTTTT CASTPERGEKLFF
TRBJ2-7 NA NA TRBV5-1 TGCGCCAGCAGCTTGTGGCAGGACTACGAGCAGTACTTC CASSLWQDYEQYF
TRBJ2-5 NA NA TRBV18 TGTGCCAGCTCACCAAGACAAGAAGAGACCCAGTACTTC CASSPRQEETQYF
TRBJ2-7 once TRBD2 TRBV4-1 TGCGCCAGCAGCCGAGGGACTAGCGGGAGGGACGAGCAGTACTTC CASSRGTSGRDEQYF
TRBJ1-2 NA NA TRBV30 TGTGCCTGGAGTCCTCCGCCGGGGGACTATGGCTACACCTTC CAWSPPPGDYGYTF
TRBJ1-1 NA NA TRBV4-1 TGCGCCAGCAGCCATCGGAACACTGAAGCTTTCTTT CASSHRNTEAFF
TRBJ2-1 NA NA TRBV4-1 TGCGCCAGCAGCCCGACGGACTGGAGCAATGAGCAGTTCTTC CASSPTDWSNEQFF
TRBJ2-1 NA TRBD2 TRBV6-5 TGTGCCAGCAGTTACAATCTAGCGGGAGGGGACAATGAGCAGTTCTTC CASSYNLAGGDNEQFF
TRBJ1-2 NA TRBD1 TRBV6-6 TGTGCCAGCAGTCGACAGGGGGATCTCCAAAACTATGGCTACACCTTC CASSRQGDLQNYGYTF
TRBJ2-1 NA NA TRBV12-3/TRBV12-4 TGTGCCAGCAGTTTTGGAGGACCTGAGCAGTTCTTC CASSFGGPEQFF
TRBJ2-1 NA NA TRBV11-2 TGTGCCAGCAGCTTAGGTATCGATGAGCAGTTCTTC CASSLGIDEQFF
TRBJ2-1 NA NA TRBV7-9 TGTGCCAGCAGCCTCCGGAGGGAGTGGAACAATGAGCAGTTCTTC CASSLRREWNNEQFF